The clone carrying this TCR beta chain was counted between two and nine times. CDR1 SEHNR and CDR2 FQNEAQ come from the germline V gene (reference sequence). There are 18 residues in the CDR3. The V and J ends lost 1 base and 1 base, in that order; junction bases with no gene match: 2. These data belong to a study of blood T cell repertoires in COVID-19. Using immunoSEQ multiplex PCR, the repertoire was profiled, and TCRdb retains in-frame clones only, with some absent. The sample includes about 480,000 clones, more than 75% seen only once; the top ten take about 2%. The origin of this receptor is a woman aged 40 to 50 who had recovered from COVID-19. The rearrangement joins TRBV7-9 to TRBJ2-2; TRBD2 matches at 14 bases. Sequencing was performed on PBMCs or T cells enriched from blood (not recorded which). The CDR3 DNA sequence: TGTGCCAGCAGCTTAGTTGGGACTAGCGGGAGGAACACCGGGGAGCTGTTTTTT. This codes for CASSLVGTSGRNTGELFF.